This T cell receptor beta chain was captured by sequencing in a study of T cells in Graves' hyperthyroidism and ophthalmopathy. This clonotype was counted only a few times. TCR beta CDR3 regions were amplified from RNA transcripts. Primed by the HTBI set, a first-round RT-PCR was run on the TCR CDR3. From the multiplex PCR reads, TCRdb called clonotypes with MiXCR, one entry per CDR3 protein. The sample has approximately 410,000 distinct CDR3 sequences, about 15% seen once; the top ten hold around 13%. This receptor was identified in a man aged 18 to 29 with Graves' ophthalmopathy. The sequenced material came from blood.

This CDR3 reads CASSVEGARADTQYF. CDR3 sequence (DNA): TGTGCCAGCAGCGTAGAGGGGGCCCGCGCAGATACGCAGTATTTT. The rearrangement uses TRBV9 and TRBJ2-3; TRBD1 matches at 7 bases. The CDR3 spans 15 residues. Germline CDR1 and CDR2: SGDLS and YYNGEE. The trim removed 0 bases at V and 4 bases at J, leaving 5 bases unmatched.